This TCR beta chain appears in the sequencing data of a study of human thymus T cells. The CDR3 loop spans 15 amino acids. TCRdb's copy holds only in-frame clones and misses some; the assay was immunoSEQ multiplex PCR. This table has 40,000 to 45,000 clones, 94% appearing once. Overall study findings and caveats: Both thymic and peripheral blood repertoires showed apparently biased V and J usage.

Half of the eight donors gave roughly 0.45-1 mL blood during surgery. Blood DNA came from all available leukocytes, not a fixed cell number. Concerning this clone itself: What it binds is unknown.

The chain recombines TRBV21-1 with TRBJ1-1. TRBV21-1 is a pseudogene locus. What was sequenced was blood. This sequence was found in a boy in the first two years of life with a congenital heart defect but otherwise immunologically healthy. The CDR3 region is CASSIPPHLRHEAFF. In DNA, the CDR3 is TGTGCCAGCAGCATCCCACCCCATTTACGCCATGAAGCTTTCTTT.